This TCR beta chain was identified during a study of a mutant IDH1 vaccine in newly diagnosed glioma. Background on the study: Prior therapy was radiotherapy, temozolomide, or both; most received both.

Generated by immunoSEQ multiplex PCR, the TCRdb table keeps only in-frame clones and is missing some. This sample has 53,000 or so clones, with around 80% found just once. Trimming removed 7 bases from V and 10 bases from J; junction bases left unmatched: 7. This CDR3 has 14 residues. Germline V gene lookup returns CDR1 SNHLY and CDR2 FYNNEI. Sample time point: week 35, safety follow-up. Each vaccine dose was 300 ug of mutant IDH1 20-mer peptide, with topical imiquimod. Patients came in for eight vaccinations, in weeks 1, 3, 5, 7, 11, 15, 19 and 23. As for this clone: The antigen remains unidentified.

The receptor was derived from a middle-aged man with glioma. The V and J genes are TRBV2 and TRBJ1-6; 10 bases agree with TRBD1. The specimen comprised PBMCs, sampled from a glioma patient whose treatment included an IDH1 peptide vaccine. Here the CDR3 DNA reads TGTGCCAGCAATACCGGGACAGGGGACTCACCCCTCCACTTT. It yields the protein CASNTGTGDSPLHF.